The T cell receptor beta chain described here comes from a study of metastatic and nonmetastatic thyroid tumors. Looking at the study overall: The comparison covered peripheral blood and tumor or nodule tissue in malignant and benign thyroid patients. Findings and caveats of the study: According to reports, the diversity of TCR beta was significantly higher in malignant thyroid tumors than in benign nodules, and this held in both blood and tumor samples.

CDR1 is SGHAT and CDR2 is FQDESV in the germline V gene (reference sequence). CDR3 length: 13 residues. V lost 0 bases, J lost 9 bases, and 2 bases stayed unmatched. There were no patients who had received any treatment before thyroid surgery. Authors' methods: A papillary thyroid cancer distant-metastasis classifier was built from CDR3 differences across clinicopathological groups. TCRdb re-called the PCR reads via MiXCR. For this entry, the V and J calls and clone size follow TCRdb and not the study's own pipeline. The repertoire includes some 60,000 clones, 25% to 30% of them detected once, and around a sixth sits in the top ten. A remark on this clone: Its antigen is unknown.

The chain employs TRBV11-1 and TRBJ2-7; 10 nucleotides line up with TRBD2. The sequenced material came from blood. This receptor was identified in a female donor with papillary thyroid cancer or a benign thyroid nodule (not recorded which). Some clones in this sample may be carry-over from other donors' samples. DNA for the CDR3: TGTGCCAGCAGCTTAGCCCGGACTAGCGGGCAGTACTTC. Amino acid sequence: CASSLARTSGQYF.